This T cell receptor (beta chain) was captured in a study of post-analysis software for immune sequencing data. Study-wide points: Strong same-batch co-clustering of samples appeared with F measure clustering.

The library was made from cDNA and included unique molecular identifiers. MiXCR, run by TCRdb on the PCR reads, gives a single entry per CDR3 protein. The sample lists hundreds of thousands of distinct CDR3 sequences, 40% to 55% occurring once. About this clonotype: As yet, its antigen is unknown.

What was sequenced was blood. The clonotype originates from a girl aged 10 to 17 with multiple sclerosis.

The CDR3 nucleotides read TGTGCCACCAGCAGAGATATGGGCAGACAGAGCAATCAGCCCCAGCATTTT. Its translation: CATSRDMGRQSNQPQHF. The chain joins TRBV15 to TRBJ1-5; a weak D match, TRBD1 (5 bases). V was shortened by 0 bases and J by 1 base, with 13 bases between the two germline ends. This CDR3 is 17 amino acids long. The germline V gene has CDR1 LNHNV and CDR2 YYDKDF (reference sequence).